Listed below are T cell receptor beta chains from one sample, sequenced in a study of response to subunit inactivated influenza vaccine. TCRdb ran MiXCR on the RT-PCR reads and lists one entry per CDR3 protein. The profile covers about 780,000 distinct CDR3 sequences, with around 20% appearing a single time and under 13% taken by the ten largest. The sequenced sample was PBMCs from blood, obtained 4 to 6 days after vaccination. The source of these receptors is a man between 50 and 59 years old who received an inactivated influenza vaccine. The CDR3 runs from the conserved cysteine through the conserved F or W. The D gene is left open where the match is weak. Not every row has a clone size; where given, it reads once, few, many or a size class.

-	TRBV4-2	TRBJ2-1	-	TGTGCCAGCAGCCAAGATCCACAGGGAACCATCAAATCACATGAGCAGTTCTTC	CASSQDPQGTIKSHEQFF
TRBD1	TRBV20-1	TRBJ2-7	once	TGCAGTGCTGATGGACAGGGGATCTACGAGCAGTACTTC	CSADGQGIYEQYF
-	TRBV24-1	TRBJ2-7	few	TGTGCCACCAGCCCGGGGGAATCCTACGAGCAGTACTTC	CATSPGESYEQYF
-	TRBV11-2	TRBJ2-1	-	TGTGCCAGCAGCTTACTAGACCGCTATGCCGGCGATGAGCAGTTCTTC	CASSLLDRYAGDEQFF
-	TRBV20-1	TRBJ2-7	few	TGCAGTGCTATGGGGCAGGGGGGGTACGAGCAGTACTTC	CSAMGQGGYEQYF
-	TRBV12-3/TRBV12-4	TRBJ2-7	few	TGTGCCAGCAGTAACAGCGCGCTCTACGAGCAGTACTTC	CASSNSALYEQYF
-	TRBV15	TRBJ2-7	few	TGTGCCACCAGCAGAGATGAAACTAGTGGTAGCTACGAGCAGTACTTC	CATSRDETSGSYEQYF
TRBD1	TRBV24-1	TRBJ1-1	-	TGTGCCACCAGTGACCCCGGGACAGGGACTGAAGCTTTCTTT	CATSDPGTGTEAFF
TRBD1	TRBV24-1	TRBJ2-5	few	TGTGCCACCAGTGACCCCCGGACAGGGGGCGCGGGGACCCAGTACTTC	CATSDPRTGGAGTQYF
TRBD1	TRBV10-3	TRBJ1-3	-	TGTGCCATCTTGGACAGGGCTGGAAACACCATATATTTT	CAILDRAGNTIYF
-	TRBV25-1	TRBJ2-3	many	TGTGCCAGCGCCCCTTGGGGGACTAGCACAGATACGCAGTATTTT	CASAPWGTSTDTQYF
-	TRBV12-3/TRBV12-4	TRBJ1-1	many	TGTGCCAGCCAAAAAGGGCACCGGGACACTGAAGCTTTCTTT	CASQKGHRDTEAFF
TRBD1	TRBV3-1	TRBJ1-6	few	TGTGCCAGCAGACAGACAGGGGGCCTCTCACCCCTCCACTTT	CASRQTGGLSPLHF
TRBD2	TRBV28	TRBJ2-3	few	TGTGCCAGCAGTTCCCCCGTTAGCGGGAGGGGCACAGATACGCAGTATTTT	CASSSPVSGRGTDTQYF
-	TRBV7-8	TRBJ2-7	-	TGTGCCAGCAGCTTAGATTTAGGAGACGAGCAGTACTTC	CASSLDLGDEQYF
-	TRBV5-1	TRBJ2-7	many	TGCGCCAGCAGCCCGCAGCTAGTGGACGAGCAGTACTTC	CASSPQLVDEQYF
-	TRBV6-5	TRBJ2-5	few	TGTGCCAGCTCTGACTACGGGGGGACCCAGTACTTC	CASSDYGGTQYF
-	TRBV14	TRBJ2-1	-	TGTGCCAGCAGCCAGTCTCGTCGCGAGCAGTTCTTC	CASSQSRREQFF
-	TRBV6-2/TRBV6-3	TRBJ1-5	few	TGTGCCAGCAGTTCAGGCGAGGGAGGTAATCAGCCCCAGCATTTT	CASSSGEGGNQPQHF
-	TRBV6-1	TRBJ1-6	-	TGTGCCAGCAGTGGGGGAATAAATTCACCCCTCCACTTT	CASSGGINSPLHF
-	TRBV5-1	TRBJ2-1	many	TGCGCCAGCAGCTTGGGGGGCGGGGATGAGCAGTTCTTC	CASSLGGGDEQFF
TRBD2	TRBV20-1	TRBJ2-1	once	TGCAGTGCTCGAACCCCGGGACTAGCGGGGGGGAGCTCCTACAATGAGCAGTTCTTC	CSARTPGLAGGSSYNEQFF
-	TRBV5-6	TRBJ2-1	few	TGTGCCAGCAGCTTGGTATTTATTAGCGGCGATGAGCAGTTCTTC	CASSLVFISGDEQFF
-	TRBV7-9	TRBJ2-1	-	TGTGCCAGCAGCTTAAAGGGTACGAGGGATGAGCAGTTCTTC	CASSLKGTRDEQFF
TRBD1	TRBV2	TRBJ2-5	-	TGTGCCAGCAGTCCACGGGACAGTCCCCGGGAGACCCAGTACTTC	CASSPRDSPRETQYF
TRBD1	TRBV12-3/TRBV12-4	TRBJ1-5	many	TGTGCCAGCAGTCTCGACAGGGCGGATCAGCCCCAGCATTTT	CASSLDRADQPQHF
-	TRBV29-1	TRBJ1-1	-	TGCAGCGGGGAGAAATGGGGTAGTACTGAAGCTTTCTTT	CSGEKWGSTEAFF